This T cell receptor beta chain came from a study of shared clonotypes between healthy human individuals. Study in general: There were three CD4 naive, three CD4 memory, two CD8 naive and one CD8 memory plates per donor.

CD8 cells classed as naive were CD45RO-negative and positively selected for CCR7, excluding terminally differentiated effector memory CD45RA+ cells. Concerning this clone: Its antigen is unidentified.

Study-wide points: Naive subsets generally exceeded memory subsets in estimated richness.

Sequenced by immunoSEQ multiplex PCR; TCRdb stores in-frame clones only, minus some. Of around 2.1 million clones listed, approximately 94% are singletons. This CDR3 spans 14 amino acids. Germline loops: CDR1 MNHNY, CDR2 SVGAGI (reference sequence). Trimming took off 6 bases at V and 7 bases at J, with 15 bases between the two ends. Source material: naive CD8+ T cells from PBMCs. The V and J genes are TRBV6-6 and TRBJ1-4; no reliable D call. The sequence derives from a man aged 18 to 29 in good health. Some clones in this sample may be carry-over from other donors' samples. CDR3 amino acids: CASSPRRSTEKLFF. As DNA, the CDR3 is TGTGCCAGCAGCCCTCGGCGCAGTACTGAAAAACTGTTTTTT.